The rows below give T cell receptor beta chains drawn from one sample of a study of T cells in Graves' hyperthyroidism and ophthalmopathy. One entry per CDR3 protein results from TCRdb running MiXCR on the multiplex PCR reads. The data show about 400,000 distinct CDR3 sequences, around a sixth seen once. Sequencing was done on a sample of blood. The origin of the receptors is a woman in her late teens or twenties with Graves' hyperthyroidism. The CDR3 runs from the conserved cysteine through the conserved F or W. The order of the fields is V gene, CDR3 protein.

v_gene: TRBV7-9; CDR3aa: CASSLAAVRRNEQFF
v_gene: TRBV20-1; CDR3aa: CSAIRDPNNEQFF
v_gene: TRBV9; CDR3aa: CASKRQGSDTQYF
v_gene: TRBV19; CDR3aa: CASSLNTGTRYGYTF
v_gene: TRBV7-3; CDR3aa: CASSLSQSLNIQYF
v_gene: TRBV10-1; CDR3aa: CASSESIQPNTEAFF
v_gene: TRBV14; CDR3aa: CASSQVTSEQYF
v_gene: TRBV18; CDR3aa: CASSPDREAEQFF
v_gene: TRBV19; CDR3aa: CASGKAERQPQHF
v_gene: TRBV20-1; CDR3aa: CSVQGDSTDTQYF
v_gene: TRBV7-9; CDR3aa: CASSPQWGEVEKLFF
v_gene: TRBV7-2; CDR3aa: CASSLQREGNEQFF
v_gene: TRBV20-1; CDR3aa: CSASRGDSTDTQYF
v_gene: TRBV20-1; CDR3aa: CSARAGTGLINEQFF
v_gene: TRBV5-1; CDR3aa: CASSQPRQVLLKLFF
v_gene: TRBV9; CDR3aa: CASSVDQRGETQYF
v_gene: TRBV28; CDR3aa: CASSSRTGANGYTF
v_gene: TRBV5-5; CDR3aa: CASSLDMGAFYEQYF
v_gene: TRBV27; CDR3aa: CASSLIRAGRPVKLFF
v_gene: TRBV2; CDR3aa: CASRVKGGNGYTF
v_gene: TRBV5-1; CDR3aa: CASSLEKDRRYRDTQYF
v_gene: TRBV20-1; CDR3aa: CSARERGIPLKDTEAFF
v_gene: TRBV12-3/TRBV12-4; CDR3aa: CASSLVSNYGYTF
v_gene: TRBV12-3/TRBV12-4; CDR3aa: CASSKGGAGNQPQHF
v_gene: TRBV6-2/TRBV6-3; CDR3aa: CASRRPTAGNSPLHF
v_gene: TRBV7-2; CDR3aa: CASSPNPGGDTQYF
v_gene: TRBV19; CDR3aa: CASSPRSGGPGELFF
v_gene: TRBV3-1; CDR3aa: CASSQAGQGAGEQYF
v_gene: TRBV30; CDR3aa: CAWSGQQRTGELFF
v_gene: TRBV4-1; CDR3aa: CASSPKITSNQPQHF
v_gene: TRBV7-4; CDR3aa: CASSSTTSGGLYEQYF
v_gene: TRBV7-6; CDR3aa: CASSTWARYDYTF
v_gene: TRBV20-1; CDR3aa: CSARDWVGGETQYF
v_gene: TRBV4-2; CDR3aa: CASSHGQGGGTEAFF
v_gene: TRBV19; CDR3aa: CASSWTSGKTDTQYF
v_gene: TRBV5-6; CDR3aa: CASSLSGRALNTEAFF
v_gene: TRBV6-6; CDR3aa: CASSYSPGEEGSPYEQYF
v_gene: TRBV11-2; CDR3aa: CASSLAGGKRETQYF
v_gene: TRBV5-1; CDR3aa: CASSLGSESYEQYF
v_gene: TRBV11-2; CDR3aa: CASSRRLAGANEQFF
v_gene: TRBV6-2/TRBV6-3; CDR3aa: CASSYTKSYGYTF
v_gene: TRBV6-4; CDR3aa: CASSEVYNSPLHF
v_gene: TRBV5-1; CDR3aa: CASSLADGVYEQYF
v_gene: TRBV3-1; CDR3aa: CASSQGRGNSPLHF
v_gene: TRBV9; CDR3aa: CASSVGESWQETQYF
v_gene: TRBV5-1; CDR3aa: CASSAPGTGFRDEQFF
v_gene: TRBV7-9; CDR3aa: CASSQYRQGFYGYTF
v_gene: TRBV12-3/TRBV12-4; CDR3aa: CASSPGRTGDGYTF
v_gene: TRBV12-3/TRBV12-4; CDR3aa: CASSSGLAEETQYF
v_gene: TRBV30; CDR3aa: CAWSTRTSGGSGEPFF
v_gene: TRBV6-1; CDR3aa: CASTWGANTGELFF
v_gene: TRBV20-1; CDR3aa: CSARDQEGSPLFF
v_gene: TRBV7-7; CDR3aa: CASSLDRGRNNEQFF
v_gene: TRBV11-2; CDR3aa: CASSFNVRAWREQYF
v_gene: TRBV3-1; CDR3aa: CASSQVLGGSSGNTIYF
v_gene: TRBV19; CDR3aa: CASMQGGGPQHF
v_gene: TRBV4-1; CDR3aa: CASSQGPGANYGYTF
v_gene: TRBV7-6; CDR3aa: CASSLLQGKTQYF
v_gene: TRBV4-2; CDR3aa: CASSQDGASGTMNTEAFF